This T cell receptor (beta chain) was profiled in a study of blood T cell repertoires in COVID-19 (dated by TCRdb to 2020 to 2021). As for the study more broadly: Samples covering the acute and convalescent phases of COVID-19 were provided by collaborators in the United States, Italy and Spain. The prospective study material was composed of cDNA or gDNA derived from T cells, B-cell-depleted T cells, or PBMCs. Deeply sampled blood TCRbeta repertoires from subjects exposed to, actively infected with, or recovered from COVID-19 were included in the dataset. The repertoires were released in a freely available public database intended as a resource for research on the immune response to SARS-CoV-2. Samples came from the ongoing ImmuneRACE study (first 160 participants) plus 1,254 subjects from 6 global collaborators. Sample metadata almost always included a de-identified subject ID, COVID-19 status, age in years and sex. HLA class I and class II types, where available, came from metadata supplied by the sample provider rather than from assay-based typing.

Whole blood was collected in K2EDTA tubes by collaborating institutions according to the institutions' own protocols. For TCRbeta analysis, collaborators shipped samples as frozen whole blood, isolated PBMCs, or DNA extracted from either of those sample types. Comment on this clone: Its antigen specificity is not known. No clone much larger than this one lies a single base away; base qualities are absent.

The immunoSEQ Assay, a bias-controlled multiplex PCR, was used to amplify TCRbeta CDR3 regions from genomic DNA. On the study's bioinformatics: Within the assay, amplification of reference gene primers was used to estimate how many nucleated cells each sample contained. Sequence reads were collapsed and filtered to measure the absolute abundance of every unique TCRbeta CDR3 rearrangement. For each sample, productive Simpson clonality was calculated by taking the square root of Simpson's diversity index across productive rearrangements. In its TCRdb copy, this immuneACCESS table keeps in-frame sequences only and misses some clones. Where compared with another copy, unresolved V genes explain less than half of these, and the others have no known cause. The V and J calls and clone size were taken over from that table, and D and trimming were inferred from the DNA. Across this sample there are 210,000 or so clones, with 84% seen only once. Approximately 8% of the sample is taken by the ten largest.

V sheds 2 bases and J sheds 3 bases, leaving 5 bases between their ends. As encoded in the germline V gene, CDR1 is SNHLY while CDR2 is FYNNEI. The CDR3 covers 12 residues, taking in both the cysteine and the phenylalanine. Only the CDR3 region is kept as DNA, spanning 36 bases read in frame from base 1. Paper-wide results and their limitations: The amount of clinical and demographic metadata varied by source and participant and was provided uncurated.

The sequencing input was peripheral blood. In this chain, TRBV2 is recombined with TRBJ2-7; there is no confident call for the D gene. The receptor was isolated from a woman in her forties or fifties with active or convalescent COVID-19. The CDR3 reads as follows: CASSESFYEQYF. At the DNA level, the sequence is TGTGCCAGCAGTGAATCGTTCTACGAGCAGTACTTC.